The 27 T cell receptor beta chains given below trace back to one sample, sequenced in a study of T cells after yellow fever vaccination. MiXCR, run by TCRdb on the 5' RACE reads, gives a single entry per CDR3 protein. The sample contains 95,000 to 100,000 distinct CDR3 sequences, approximately 6.3% of which appear only once. The specimen comprised CD8+ T cells sorted from PBMCs, sampled 10 days after the yellow fever booster vaccination. These TCRs come from a man aged 18 to 30 who received the YFV17D yellow fever vaccine.

The chain combines TRBV7-9 with TRBJ2-1; D is unresolved. The CDR3 covers 11 residues. V was shortened by 5 bases and J by 16 bases, with 15 bases between the two germline ends. The germline gives CDR1 SEHNR, CDR2 FQNEAQ (reference sequence). The CDR3 nucleotides read TGTGCCAGCAGCGCCTTCGGGCAAGATTTCTTC. This sequence encodes CASSAFGQDFF.

This clonotype was detected only a few times. V and J are TRBV12-3 or TRBV12-4 and TRBJ1-1; 7 nucleotides line up with TRBD1. The CDR3 runs 15 residues. The trim removed 6 bases at V and 7 bases at J, leaving 14 bases unmatched. This CDR3 reads CASRPLTGDFGEAFF. CDR3 in DNA: TGTGCCAGCAGGCCGTTAACAGGGGATTTCGGTGAAGCTTTCTTT.

This rearrangement joins TRBV19 to TRBJ1-1; D is ambiguous. The germline gives CDR1 LNHDA, CDR2 SQIVND (reference sequence). Deletions cut 7 bases from V and 0 bases from J, with 15 bases between. There are 15 residues in the CDR3. CDR3: CASKFSDYLNTEAFF. Here the CDR3 DNA reads TGTGCCAGTAAATTCTCGGACTATTTGAACACTGAAGCTTTCTTT. Based on the CDR3 plus reference TRBV19 and TRBJ1-1, the full variable domain is DGGITQSPKYLFRKEGQNVTLSCEQNLNHDAMYWYRQDPGQGLRLIYYSQIVNDFQKGDIAEGYSVSREKKESFPLTVTSAQKNPTAFYLCASKFSDYLNTEAFFGQGTRLTVV.

V gene TRBV14 combines with J gene TRBJ1-6, with unresolved D. Germline-derived CDR1 and CDR2 are SGHDN and FVKESK. Trimming cost V 1 base and J 10 bases, with 8 bases left between them. The CDR3 sequence is 13 residues long. The CDR3 is CASSQAGYSPLHF. CDR3 in DNA: TGTGCCAGCAGCCAAGCTGGGTACTCACCCCTCCACTTT.

The V call is TRBV30, the J call TRBJ2-7; a weak D match, TRBD1 (6 bases). V dropped 0 bases and J dropped 5 bases, with 20 bases sitting between them. The CDR3 covers 16 residues. Germline CDR1 reads GTSNPN; CDR2 reads SVGIG (reference sequence). In DNA, the CDR3 is TGTGCCTGGAGTGTAAGGTGGCAGGGACATCTCGACGAGCAGTACTTC. Translation gives CAWSVRWQGHLDEQYF.

The chain has TRBV25-1 and TRBJ2-6; D is unclear. With 3 bases removed from V and 0 bases from J, the gap between germline ends came to 3 bases. Germline assignment: CDR1 MGHDK and CDR2 SYGVNS. This CDR3 is built from 14 residues. The CDR3, as DNA: TGTGCCAGCAGTGAGTTCTCTGGGGCCAACGTCCTGACTTTC. This gives the protein CASSEFSGANVLTF.

This clonotype appeared many times. This chain links TRBV6-5 with TRBJ1-2; D gene uncertain. The V and J ends lost 2 bases and 0 bases respectively, with 10 bases between them. The CDR3 sequence is 15 residues long. Germline loops: CDR1 MNHEY, CDR2 SVGAGI. The CDR3 DNA reads as TGTGCCAGCAGTTACGTGTCGGGGTCTAACTATGGCTACACCTTC. Encoded protein: CASSYVSGSNYGYTF.

This clonotype was recorded many times. This rearrangement joins TRBV7-6 to TRBJ2-3; D gene unclear. Germline CDR1 is SGHVS and CDR2 is FNYEAQ. V lost 4 bases, J lost 3 bases, and 5 bases lay in between. The length of the CDR3 is 12 residues. CDR3 sequence: CASSSLTDTQYF. The CDR3 DNA reads TGTGCCAGCAGCTCGCTGACAGATACGCAGTATTTT.

The rearrangement links TRBV5-1 to TRBJ2-7; tentatively, D is TRBD1 (5 bases). The CDR3 spans 15 residues. The V gene lost 4 bases and the J gene lost 0 bases, with 14 bases spanning the gap. Per germline, CDR1 SGHRS and CDR2 YFSETQ. CDR3 sequence (DNA): TGCGCCAGCAGCGATAGGGGTCGCAGCTCCTACGAGCAGTACTTC. Translation: CASSDRGRSSYEQYF.

This clonotype was seen only a few times. The V gene is TRBV4-3, the J gene TRBJ1-2, with TRBD1 identical over 8 bases. The germline gives CDR1 LGHNA, CDR2 YSLEER. The junction had 8 bases not matched to a gene; V was cut back by 2 bases and J by 0 bases. The CDR3 length is 17 residues. The CDR3 region is CASSQLDRAIANYGYTF. CDR3 coding DNA: TGCGCCAGCAGCCAACTGGACAGGGCCATAGCTAACTATGGCTACACCTTC.

This clonotype showed up just a few times. CDR3 sequence reads: CASSYSTTAPRGQYF. In nucleotides, the CDR3 is TGTGCCAGCAGTTACTCGACGACAGCTCCTCGGGGGCAGTATTTT. The gene calls are TRBV6-2 or TRBV6-3 and TRBJ2-3; the D call may be TRBD1 or TRBD2 (5 bases each). The germline gives CDR1 MNHEY, CDR2 SVGEGT. Trimming took 0 bases from V and 11 from J, leaving 18 bases between them. The CDR3 extends over 15 amino acids.

The chain uses TRBV12-3 or TRBV12-4 and TRBJ2-5; D not resolved. V dropped 7 bases and J dropped 5 bases, with 20 bases sitting between them. The CDR3 sequence is 15 residues long. In DNA, the CDR3 is TGTGCCAGCAATTCCTACGGAGAACGGTGGGAGACCCAGTACTTC. Translating it yields CASNSYGERWETQYF.

This clonotype has a handful of counts. The chain couples TRBV12-3 or TRBV12-4 to TRBJ2-5; 8 bases are shared with TRBD2. V lost 3 bases and J lost 4; bases outside the gene matches: 19. The CDR3 spans 19 residues. DNA of the CDR3: TGTGCCAGCAGTTTGGCCTTCCTAGCGGGCCCCGGAGGAGCAGAGACCCAGTACTTC. This gives the protein CASSLAFLAGPGGAETQYF.

This clonotype was seen a handful of times. The chain joins TRBV11-2 to TRBJ2-1; D unclear. V dropped 3 bases and J dropped 12 bases, with 12 bases sitting between them. Per germline, CDR1 SGHAT and CDR2 FQNNGV. The CDR3 sequence is 12 residues long. The CDR3 here is CASSFAPLVQFF. The CDR3 DNA is TGTGCCAGCAGCTTTGCTCCCCTGGTGCAGTTCTTC.

The genes are TRBV19 and TRBJ2-3; D is possibly TRBD2 (7 bases). Per germline, CDR1 LNHDA and CDR2 SQIVND (reference sequence). CDR3 length equals 15 residues. The V end was cut by 6 bases, the J end by 2 bases, with 15 bases between. In nucleotides, the CDR3 is TGTGCCAGTAGGAAAGGGGGGGACATCACAGATACGCAGTATTTT. Protein: CASRKGGDITDTQYF.

This clonotype was seen more than once but under ten times. The chain links TRBV27 to TRBJ2-1, with no clear D. Trimming pared 3 bases from V and 5 bases from J, leaving 8 bases between. The CDR3 has 13 amino acids. The germline CDR1 and CDR2 sequences are MNHEY and SMNVEV (reference sequence). Here the CDR3 reads CASSFFYHNEQFF. In nucleotides, the CDR3 is TGTGCCAGCAGTTTTTTTTACCACAATGAGCAGTTCTTC.

This clonotype has a count of ten or more. The genes are TRBV7-6 and TRBJ2-2; TRBD2 agrees at 12 bases. Trimming at V came to 3 bases and at J to 9 bases, leaving 5 bases not matched to a gene. Germline values: CDR1 SGHVS, CDR2 FNYEAQ. The length of the CDR3 is 15 residues. CDR3 bases: TGTGCCAGCAGCTTCCGGACTAGCGGGGACAGGGAGCTGTTTTTT. Protein sequence: CASSFRTSGDRELFF.

In its sample, this clonotype was seen many times. The chain joins TRBV4-1 to TRBJ2-7, with 10 bases identical to TRBD2. V dropped 0 bases and J dropped 3; count of bases not matched to a gene: 17. The CDR3 is made up of 20 amino acids. Germline V gene sequence: CDR1 MGHRA, CDR2 YSYEKL. The CDR3 DNA reads TGCGCCAGCAGCCAAGACGGGGCTAGCGGGGGATCTACGCCCCACTACGAGCAGTACGTC. This sequence encodes CASSQDGASGGSTPHYEQYV.

The sample holds many counts of this clonotype. The CDR3 DNA sequence: TGTGCCAGCAGCTTATTTCCGGTCGCGGGATTCTCTGGAAACACCATATATTTT. This encodes CASSLFPVAGFSGNTIYF. The V call is TRBV13, the J call TRBJ1-3; no firm D call. The CDR3 consists of 18 residues. The V gene's germline CDR1 is PRHDT and CDR2 FYEKMQ (reference sequence). Trimming pared 2 bases from V and 0 bases from J, leaving 17 bases between.

This clonotype has more than one count but fewer than ten. J is TRBJ2-3 and V is TRBV29-1; 9 positions match TRBD2. The CDR3 runs 15 residues. Germline assignment: CDR1 SQVTM and CDR2 ANQGSEA. V lost 1 base, J lost 3 bases, and 5 bases stayed unmatched. The CDR3 DNA reads as TGCAGCGTTGAAGTTGGGCGGGGGGGGACAGATACGCAGTATTTT. It translates to CSVEVGRGGTDTQYF.

This clonotype was seen more than once but under ten times. The chain joins TRBV28 to TRBJ1-2; no reliable D call. CDR3 length: 12 amino acids. Germline assignment: CDR1 MDHEN and CDR2 SYDVKM. Trimming removed 4 bases from V and 3 bases from J, with 6 bases in between. The DNA for the CDR3 is TGTGCCAGCAGTTCCAAACACTATGGCTACACCTTC. Residues: CASSSKHYGYTF.

This clonotype was recorded a few times. This rearrangement joins TRBV12-3 or TRBV12-4 to TRBJ1-1; no firm D call. The V end lost 5 bases, the J end lost 11 bases, and 15 bases lay between the germline ends. The CDR3 is made up of 12 amino acids. CDR3 DNA sequence: TGTGCCAGCAGTAAGGTCGGGCCCCGGGCTTTCTTT. Protein: CASSKVGPRAFF.

This clonotype appeared a few times. The rearrangement joins TRBV6-1 to TRBJ2-7; either TRBD1 or TRBD2 may fit D (5 bases each). The CDR3 extends over 15 amino acids. V lost 2 bases and J 5 bases, leaving 16 bases between the germline ends. Per the germline V gene, CDR1 is MNHNS and CDR2 is SASEGT. CDR3 protein: CASSESPGRGDEQYF. CDR3 coding DNA: TGTGCCAGCAGTGAATCCCCGGGTCGAGGGGACGAGCAGTACTTC.

The chain joins TRBV6-1 to TRBJ2-3; perhaps D is TRBD1 or TRBD2 (5 bases each). V was trimmed by 2 bases and J by 2 bases, leaving 11 bases between them. The CDR3 sequence is 15 residues long. Looked up from germline, CDR1 is MNHNS and CDR2 is SASEGT. The CDR3 bases are TGTGCCAGCAGTGAATGGGACGCACCCACAGATACGCAGTATTTT. Protein sequence: CASSEWDAPTDTQYF.

This clonotype was counted only a few times. The chain links TRBV5-5 to TRBJ2-1; D not certain. CDR3 length equals 12 residues. Per the germline V gene, CDR1 is SGHKS and CDR2 is YYEKEE (reference sequence). Trimming removed 1 base at V and 4 bases at J, with 3 bases between. The CDR3 protein is CASSLNYNEQFF. The CDR3 DNA reads as TGTGCCAGCAGCTTGAATTACAATGAGCAGTTCTTC.

This clonotype was observed a handful of times. The chain uses TRBV12-3 or TRBV12-4 and TRBJ2-3, with 9 bases matching TRBD2. V lost 3 bases to trimming and J lost 2 bases; unmatched junction nucleotides: 9. This CDR3 has 17 amino acids. The DNA for the CDR3 is TGTGCCAGCAGTTTTTGGCGGCTAGCGGGGTTCACAGATACGCAGTATTTT. This sequence encodes CASSFWRLAGFTDTQYF.

The chain joins TRBV27 to TRBJ1-2; perhaps TRBD1 as D (6 bases). The germline V gene has CDR1 MNHEY and CDR2 SMNVEV (reference sequence). The CDR3 runs 13 residues. V was pared by 4 bases and J by 1 base, with 7 bases between. The DNA for the CDR3 is TGTGCCAGCAGTTCACAGGGTAACTATGGCTACACCTTC. It codes for CASSSQGNYGYTF.